The 21 T cell receptor beta chains below all came from one sample that was sequenced in a study of blood T cell repertoires in COVID-19. Using immunoSEQ multiplex PCR, the repertoire was profiled, and TCRdb retains in-frame clones only, with some absent. The sample holds about 21,000 clones; over 65% are singletons and the top ten take around 5.6%. Specimen: peripheral blood. Receptor source: a human donor in a cohort sampled during active COVID-19.

This clone came up once. V is TRBV7-2 and J is TRBJ2-7; maybe TRBD1 (5 bases). V gave up 5 bases and J gave up 4 bases, with 24 bases separating them. The CDR3 totals 17 residues. Germline-derived CDR1 and CDR2 are SGHTA and FQGNSA. CDR3 in DNA: TGTGCCAGCAGCCCCCCCGACGGCGTAAGGGGTTCTTACGAGCAGTACTTC. As protein: CASSPPDGVRGSYEQYF.

This clone was observed a few times. The chain has TRBV28 and TRBJ1-5; D is unresolved. Germline V lookup: CDR1 MDHEN, CDR2 SYDVKM. Trimming took 6 bases from V and 6 from J, leaving 9 bases between them. The CDR3 runs to 12 residues. The CDR3 nucleotides are TGTGCCAGCAGGAACAGCGGTCAGCCCCAGCATTTT. As protein: CASRNSGQPQHF. Full variable domain (rest looked up from reference TRBV28 and TRBJ1-5): DVKVTQSSRYLVKRTGEKVFLECVQDMDHENMFWYRQDPGLGLRLIYFSYDVKMKEKGDIPEGYSVSREKKERFSLILESASTNQTSMYLCASRNSGQPQHFGDGTRLSIL.

The chain joins TRBV5-6 to TRBJ1-2; tentative D call: TRBD1 (6 bases). The CDR3 is 14 amino acids. Germline V gene sequence: CDR1 SGHDT, CDR2 YYEEEE. The V end was cut by 0 bases, the J end by 5 bases, with 11 bases between. The chain's CDR3 is CASSLGTALYGYTF. The DNA for the CDR3 is TGTGCCAGCAGCTTGGGGACAGCATTATATGGCTACACCTTC.

The chain carries TRBV7-2 and TRBJ2-2; TRBD1 matches 7 bases. With 5 bases clipped from V and 4 bases from J, the junction kept 10 bases outside the gene matches. From germline, CDR1 is SGHTA and CDR2 FQGNSA. There are 16 residues in the CDR3. In DNA form, the CDR3 reads TGTGCCAGCAGCCGTAGGACAGGTCCGGTCACCGGGGAGCTGTTTTTT. Translating it yields CASSRRTGPVTGELFF.

This sequence joins TRBV6-5 and TRBJ2-7; D not certain. Trimming took off 7 bases at V and 3 bases at J, with 13 bases between the two ends. The length of the CDR3 is 13 residues. Germline CDR1 reads MNHEY; CDR2 reads SVGAGI. The CDR3 loop reads CASTQPGYYEQYF. DNA for the CDR3: TGTGCCAGCACTCAGCCGGGTTACTACGAGCAGTACTTC.

The chain is built from TRBV27 and TRBJ2-5, with 8 bases aligning to TRBD1. The CDR3 has 15 amino acids. V shed 4 bases and J 1 base; nucleotides not matched to a gene: 5. CDR1 MNHEY and CDR2 SMNVEV come from the germline V gene (reference sequence). The CDR3 sequence: CASSSPGQGQETQYF. The DNA for the CDR3 is TGTGCCAGCAGTTCCCCCGGACAGGGCCAAGAGACCCAGTACTTC.

Comments on this clone: Germline is not matched at one junction end, which may reflect a read error. The chain links TRBV7-2 to TRBJ2-7; 7 bases map to TRBD2. This CDR3 contains 15 residues. Germline-derived CDR1 and CDR2 are SGHTA and FQGNSA. DNA of the CDR3: TGTGCCAGCAGCCTCCTTGCCGGACTACAATCCGGGGGGAACTTC. Amino acid sequence: CASSLLAGLQSGGNF.

CDR3 amino acids: CASSIGVRNEETQYF. The CDR3 nucleotides are TGTGCCAGTAGTATAGGCGTTCGTAACGAAGAGACCCAGTACTTC. The V gene is TRBV19, the J gene TRBJ2-5; D remains ambiguous. This CDR3 is built from 15 residues. CDR1 and CDR2 (germline): LNHDA, SQIVND (reference sequence). V lost 1 base and J 3 bases, leaving 12 bases between the germline ends.

This chain joins TRBV18 and TRBJ2-7; D gene ambiguous. CDR3 length: 13 amino acids. The germline V gene encodes CDR1 KGHSH and CDR2 LQKENI. V dropped 3 bases and J dropped 6 bases, with 12 bases sitting between them. CDR3 in DNA: TGTGCCAGCTCACCTAGTCCGGAGCGCGAGCAGTACTTC. Protein: CASSPSPEREQYF.

This clone was seen a single time. V gene TRBV27 combines with J gene TRBJ1-1; TRBD1 agrees at 9 bases. Trimming cost V 9 bases and J 4 bases; bases outside gene matches: 12. This CDR3 is 15 amino acids long. CDR1 MNHEY and CDR2 SMNVEV come from the germline V gene (reference sequence). The CDR3 loop is CASALQGAQVTEAFF. DNA for the CDR3: TGTGCCAGTGCCTTACAGGGGGCGCAGGTCACTGAAGCTTTCTTT.

The rearrangement links TRBV9 to TRBJ1-4, with a weak D call TRBD1 (5 bases). Germline-derived CDR1 and CDR2 are SGDLS and YYNGEE. V lost 4 bases and J 1 base, leaving 17 bases between the germline ends. The CDR3 length is 17 residues. The CDR3 nucleotides are TGTGCCAGCAGCCCTTCAAAGGCGGGGCAAACTAATGAAAAACTGTTTTTT. Amino acids: CASSPSKAGQTNEKLFF.

This sequence joins TRBV28 and TRBJ2-7, with no clear D. V dropped 1 base and J dropped 2 bases, with 18 bases sitting between them. The CDR3 covers 17 residues. Germline CDR1 is MDHEN and CDR2 is SYDVKM. The CDR3 protein is CASSLYAGSGKAYEQYF. The CDR3, as DNA: TGTGCCAGCAGTTTATATGCTGGGTCAGGTAAAGCCTACGAGCAGTACTTC.

J is TRBJ1-2 and V is TRBV28, with 7 bases lining up with TRBD1. There are 14 residues in the CDR3. Germline CDR1 reads MDHEN; CDR2 reads SYDVKM. V shed 6 bases and J 5 bases; nucleotides not matched to a gene: 9. The CDR3 region is CASSLTGVGYGYTF. The CDR3 nucleotides are TGTGCCAGCAGCTTAACAGGGGTCGGGTATGGCTACACCTTC.

The V call is TRBV28, the J call TRBJ2-7; 11 bases match TRBD1. The CDR3 sequence is 14 residues long. V shed 4 bases, J shed 7 bases, and the junction held 6 bases outside the gene matches. The germline CDR1 and CDR2 sequences are MDHEN and SYDVKM. The CDR3 nucleotides are TGTGCCAGCAGTTCACCGGGACAGGGGGGAGAGCAGTACTTC. Protein product: CASSSPGQGGEQYF.

The V and J genes are TRBV6-5 and TRBJ2-7; 9 bases agree with TRBD1. The CDR3 loop spans 14 amino acids. The germline gives CDR1 MNHEY, CDR2 SVGAGI. The V gene end was trimmed by 6 bases and the J gene end by 4 bases; junction bases not matched to a gene: 7. For the CDR3, the DNA is TGTGCCAGCAGGATGACAGGGGGAGTTTACGAGCAGTACTTC. It is translated as CASRMTGGVYEQYF.

The V gene is TRBV27, the J gene TRBJ2-7; D may be TRBD2 (6 bases). V dropped 6 bases and J dropped 8 bases, with 14 bases sitting between them. CDR1 MNHEY and CDR2 SMNVEV come from the germline V gene (reference sequence). This CDR3 is 12 amino acids long. The CDR3 DNA reads TGTGCCAGCAGCCCGGGACGGGGGAAGCAGTACTTC. The encoded protein is CASSPGRGKQYF.

The chain has TRBV30 and TRBJ1-1; D is ambiguous. The CDR3 totals 16 residues. The V gene's germline CDR1 is GTSNPN and CDR2 SVGIG (reference sequence). Trimming left V 3 bases short and J 5 bases short, with 22 bases between. CDR3 sequence reads: CAWSSLGNGRRTEAFF. As DNA, the CDR3 is TGTGCCTGGAGCTCGCTTGGTAACGGCAGGAGGACTGAAGCTTTCTTT.

The V gene is TRBV10-1, the J gene TRBJ1-4; D call uncertain. V dropped 8 bases and J dropped 7 bases, with 20 bases sitting between them. CDR3 length equals 15 residues. Germline V CDR1 and CDR2: WNHNN, SYGVQD (reference sequence). CDR3 bases: TGCGCCAGCCTTGGGCCCCGTATCGGGAGTGAAAAACTGTTTTTT. Its translation is CASLGPRIGSEKLFF.

The chain carries TRBV11-3 and TRBJ2-7; D is perhaps TRBD2 (5 bases). Trimming removed 5 bases from V and 6 bases from J, with 20 bases in between. Germline V lookup: CDR1 SGHNT, CDR2 YENEEA. The length of the CDR3 is 15 residues. The CDR3 spells CASSPRPGKPVEQYF. The CDR3 DNA reads TGTGCCAGCAGCCCTCGCCCGGGAAAGCCTGTCGAGCAGTACTTC.

The V gene is TRBV6-6, the J gene TRBJ2-3, with D perhaps TRBD1 (5 bases). This CDR3 contains 12 residues. Germline V gene lookup returns CDR1 MNHNY and CDR2 SVGAGI (reference sequence). This chain's CDR3 is CAGATSTDTQYF. DNA of the CDR3: TGTGCTGGGGCTACTAGCACAGATACGCAGTATTTT.

The chain couples TRBV5-1 to TRBJ1-1, with D uncertain. This CDR3 spans 14 amino acids. Trimming removed 0 bases from V and 12 bases from J, with 18 bases in between. Germline V gene sequence: CDR1 SGHRS, CDR2 YFSETQ. In DNA form, the CDR3 reads TGCGCCAGCAGCTTGGAAAACAGCGATAGGAGGACTTTCTTT. As protein: CASSLENSDRRTFF.